Listed here are 15 T cell receptor beta chains from one sample, sequenced in a study of T-cell reconstitution after alpha-beta-depleted transplantation in children (dated by TCRdb to about 2016). The sample's treatment or condition label is to be understood as: allogeneic hematopoietic cell transplantation with graft depleted of TCRalphabeta T cells and CD19 B cells. The library was produced with PCR. Data came from an Illumina HiSeq 2500. Molecular barcoding was employed in the preparation of TCR libraries, with unique molecular identifiers being used to normalize TCRbeta repertoire quantification. TCRdb cleaned the public reads at Q25 with fastp, built clones with MiXCR and kept in-frame beta chains. Entries are consolidated by CDR3 protein sequence, retaining the most common genes and DNA. The sample table contains about 600,000 distinct CDR3 sequences; only one count was recorded for 20% to 25% of them. The ten largest account for about 14% of the sample.

Source: PBMCs, mostly from graft donor cells, taken 360 days after TCRalphabeta/CD19-depleted stem cell transplant. These receptors originate from a boy under three years old who had a stem cell transplant for acute myeloid leukemia, so the T cells may come from the graft donor.

The chain joins TRBV7-2 to TRBJ2-1, with unresolved D. The CDR3 is 12 residues long. V was clipped by 5 bases and J by 8 bases, with 10 bases between them. The V gene's germline CDR1 is SGHTA and CDR2 FQGNSA. The CDR3 loop reads CASSISRYEQFF. The CDR3 nucleotides are TGTGCCAGCAGCATTTCGCGCTATGAGCAGTTCTTC.

This clonotype has ten or more counts. This chain uses TRBV12-3 or TRBV12-4 with TRBJ1-3; the D gene is possibly TRBD1 (5 bases). The CDR3 sequence is 14 residues long. Trimming cost V 4 bases and J 8 bases, with 15 bases left between them. The CDR3 sequence is CASSSPTEQDTIYF. CDR3 DNA sequence: TGTGCCAGCAGTTCCCCGACAGAGCAAGACACCATATATTTT.

This clonotype has just a few counts. The chain is built from TRBV18 and TRBJ2-1, with D perhaps matching TRBD2 (6 bases). Trimming took off 0 bases at V and 4 bases at J, with 16 bases between the two ends. The CDR3 runs to 17 residues. Per the germline V gene, CDR1 is KGHSH and CDR2 is LQKENI. CDR3 residues: CASSPPLTSLRYNEQFF. The CDR3 DNA sequence: TGTGCCAGCTCACCACCGTTGACTAGTCTTAGGTACAATGAGCAGTTCTTC.

The chain is built from TRBV6-1 and TRBJ2-1, with D perhaps matching TRBD2 (7 bases). In germline, CDR1 is MNHNS, CDR2 SASEGT. CDR3 length: 15 residues. V was cut by 7 bases and J by 8 bases, with 21 bases left in between. CDR3 protein: CASTSRPGGLDEQFF. Written as DNA, the CDR3 is TGTGCCAGCACCTCCCGTCCGGGGGGCTTGGATGAGCAGTTCTTC.

This chain joins TRBV14 and TRBJ2-5; a possible D gene is TRBD2 (6 bases). The V gene lost 4 bases and the J gene lost 6 bases, with 15 bases spanning the gap. Per germline, CDR1 SGHDN and CDR2 FVKESK. This CDR3 region has 14 residues. The CDR3, as DNA: TGTGCCAGCAGCCTCGCGGGACTCGGGCAGACCCAGTACTTC. It encodes CASSLAGLGQTQYF.

This clonotype was observed a single time. The chain combines TRBV6-2 or TRBV6-3 with TRBJ2-3; 13 positions match TRBD2. This CDR3 spans 18 amino acids. The germline gives CDR1 MNHEY, CDR2 SVGEGT. The trim removed 0 bases at V and 2 bases at J, leaving 5 bases unmatched. The CDR3 region is CASSYSTGTSGVTDTQYF. In nucleotides, the CDR3 is TGTGCCAGCAGTTACTCGACAGGGACTAGCGGGGTCACAGATACGCAGTATTTT.

This clonotype has just a few counts. This sequence joins TRBV20-1 and TRBJ1-5; TRBD1 aligns across 7 bases. The germline V gene has CDR1 DFQATT and CDR2 SNEGSKA (reference sequence). The V and J ends lost 2 bases and 3 bases, in that order; junction bases with no gene match: 4. The CDR3 runs to 14 residues. This CDR3 reads CSARPGTDNQPQHF. In DNA, the CDR3 is TGCAGTGCTAGACCGGGGACAGACAATCAGCCCCAGCATTTT.

V gene TRBV10-3 combines with J gene TRBJ2-5; 9 bases map to TRBD1. V gave up 6 bases and J gave up 1 base; unmatched junction bases: 3. This CDR3 comprises 14 residues. CDR1 is ENHRY and CDR2 is SYGVKD in the germline V gene. As DNA, the CDR3 is TGTGCCATCAGGGGACAGGGTTTCCAAGAGACCCAGTACTTC. Residues: CAIRGQGFQETQYF.

The chain joins TRBV20-1 to TRBJ2-7; 11 bases map to TRBD1. Germline lookup yields CDR1 DFQATT and CDR2 SNEGSKA (reference sequence). V gave up 0 bases and J gave up 1 base; unmatched junction bases: 2. The CDR3 covers 15 residues. In DNA form, the CDR3 reads TGCAGTGCTAGAGACTGGGACAGGGGGTCCTACGAGCAGTACTTC. Translated: CSARDWDRGSYEQYF.

This clonotype was picked up many times. The rearrangement joins TRBV3-1 to TRBJ2-2, with D tentatively TRBD1 (5 bases). Germline loops: CDR1 LGHDT, CDR2 YNNKEL (reference sequence). V lost 9 bases, J lost 3 bases, and 8 bases lay in between. CDR3 length: 12 residues. CDR3 nucleotides: TGTGCCAGTCGACAGTACACCGGGGAGCTGTTTTTT. This codes for CASRQYTGELFF.

This clonotype occurred a few times. The chain links TRBV24-1 to TRBJ2-7, with TRBD1 identical over 9 bases. Trimming took 1 base from V and 3 from J; bases not matched to a gene: 9. The CDR3 totals 17 residues. Germline-derived CDR1 and CDR2 are KGHDR and SFDVKD. This CDR3 is CATSDFPDRGPSYEQYF. The CDR3, as DNA: TGTGCCACCAGTGATTTCCCGGACAGGGGCCCTAGCTACGAGCAGTACTTC.

The V gene is TRBV20-1, the J gene TRBJ2-3; D might be TRBD2 (6 bases). Trimming cost V 6 bases and J 0 bases, with 10 bases left between them. The germline V gene encodes CDR1 DFQATT and CDR2 SNEGSKA (reference sequence). The CDR3 totals 13 residues. CDR3 nucleotide sequence: TGCAGTGCCATGGAGGGAAGCACAGATACGCAGTATTTT. This sequence encodes CSAMEGSTDTQYF.

J is TRBJ2-5 and V is TRBV4-1; TRBD1 agrees at 8 bases. V was clipped by 0 bases and J by 2 bases; unmatched bases: 2. Germline values: CDR1 MGHRA, CDR2 YSYEKL. CDR3 length: 15 residues. The CDR3 DNA follows: TGCGCCAGCAGCCAAGAAGGGACAGGACAAGAGACCCAGTACTTC. Translated, it gives CASSQEGTGQETQYF.

This clonotype was counted between two and nine times. The J gene is TRBJ2-4, the V gene TRBV12-3 or TRBV12-4; 7 nucleotides agree with TRBD1. With V trimmed by 10 bases and J by 7 bases, 7 bases remained unmatched. This CDR3 region has 12 residues. CDR3 sequence reads: CATGGQRNIQYF. The CDR3 DNA sequence: TGTGCCACAGGGGGACAGAGGAACATTCAGTACTTC.

In its sample, this clonotype was seen many times. The chain uses TRBV6-2 or TRBV6-3 and TRBJ2-5; 7 bases are shared with TRBD2. In germline, CDR1 is MNHEY, CDR2 SVGEGT. The CDR3 totals 16 residues. V shed 10 bases, J shed 5 bases, and the junction held 19 bases outside the gene matches. The CDR3 coding sequence is TGTGCCATCAGAGCTCAAAGACTAGCCCCCCGGGAGACCCAGTACTTC. Its translation: CAIRAQRLAPRETQYF.